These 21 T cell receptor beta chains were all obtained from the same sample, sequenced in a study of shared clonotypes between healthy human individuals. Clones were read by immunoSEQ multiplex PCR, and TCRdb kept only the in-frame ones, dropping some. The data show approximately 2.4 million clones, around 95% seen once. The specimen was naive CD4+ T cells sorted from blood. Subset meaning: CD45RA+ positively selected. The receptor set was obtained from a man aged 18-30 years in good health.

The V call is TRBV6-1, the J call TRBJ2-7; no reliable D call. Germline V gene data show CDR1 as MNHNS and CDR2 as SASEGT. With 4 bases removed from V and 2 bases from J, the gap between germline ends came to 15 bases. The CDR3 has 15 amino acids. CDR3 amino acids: CASSVSSGRTYEQYF. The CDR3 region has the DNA TGTGCCAGCAGTGTCAGCAGTGGACGGACCTACGAGCAGTACTTC.

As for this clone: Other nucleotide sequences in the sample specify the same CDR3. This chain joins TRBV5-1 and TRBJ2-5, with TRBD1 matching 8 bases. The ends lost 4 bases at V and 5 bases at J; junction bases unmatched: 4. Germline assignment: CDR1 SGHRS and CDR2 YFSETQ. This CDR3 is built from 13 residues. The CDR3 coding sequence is TGCGCCAGCAGCGGGACAGGAAAGGAGACCCAGTACTTC. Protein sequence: CASSGTGKETQYF.

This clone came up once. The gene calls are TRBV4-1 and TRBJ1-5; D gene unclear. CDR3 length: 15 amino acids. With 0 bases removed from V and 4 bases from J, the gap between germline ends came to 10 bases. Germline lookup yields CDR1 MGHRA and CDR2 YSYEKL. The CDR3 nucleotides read TGCGCCAGCAGCCAAGATAGAGGGTGGAATCAGCCCCAGCATTTT. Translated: CASSQDRGWNQPQHF.

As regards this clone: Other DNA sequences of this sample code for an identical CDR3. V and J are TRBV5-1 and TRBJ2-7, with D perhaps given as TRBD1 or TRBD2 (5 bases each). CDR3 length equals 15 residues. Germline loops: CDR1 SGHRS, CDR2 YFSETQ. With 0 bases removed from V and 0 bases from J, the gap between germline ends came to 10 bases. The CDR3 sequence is CASSLAGGGSYEQYF. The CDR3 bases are TGCGCCAGCAGCTTGGCCGGTGGGGGCTCCTACGAGCAGTACTTC.

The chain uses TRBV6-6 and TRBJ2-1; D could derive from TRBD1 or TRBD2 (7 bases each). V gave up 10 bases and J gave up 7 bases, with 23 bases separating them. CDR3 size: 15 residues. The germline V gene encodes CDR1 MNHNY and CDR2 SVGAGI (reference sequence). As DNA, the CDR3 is TGTGCCACATTTCACGCAGGGGGGGGCTGGAATGAGCAGTTCTTC. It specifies CATFHAGGGWNEQFF.

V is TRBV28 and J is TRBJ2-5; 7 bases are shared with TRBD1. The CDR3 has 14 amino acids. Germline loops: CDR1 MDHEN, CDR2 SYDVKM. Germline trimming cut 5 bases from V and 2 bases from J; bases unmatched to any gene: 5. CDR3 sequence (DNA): TGTGCCAGCAGTCGGGGACAGATTCAAGAGACCCAGTACTTC. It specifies CASSRGQIQETQYF.

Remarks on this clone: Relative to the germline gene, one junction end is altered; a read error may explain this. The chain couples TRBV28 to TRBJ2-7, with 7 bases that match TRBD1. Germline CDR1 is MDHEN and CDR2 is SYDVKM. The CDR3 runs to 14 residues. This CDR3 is CATSGQPRGNEQYF. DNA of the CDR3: TGTGCCACCAGTGGGCAACCCAGGGGGAACGAGCAGTACTTC.

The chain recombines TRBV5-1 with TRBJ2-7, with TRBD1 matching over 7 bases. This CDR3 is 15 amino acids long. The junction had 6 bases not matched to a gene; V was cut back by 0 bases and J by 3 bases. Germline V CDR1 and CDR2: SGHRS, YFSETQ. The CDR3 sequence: CASSLVTGSLYEQYF. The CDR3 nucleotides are TGCGCCAGCAGCTTGGTGACAGGGAGCCTCTACGAGCAGTACTTC.

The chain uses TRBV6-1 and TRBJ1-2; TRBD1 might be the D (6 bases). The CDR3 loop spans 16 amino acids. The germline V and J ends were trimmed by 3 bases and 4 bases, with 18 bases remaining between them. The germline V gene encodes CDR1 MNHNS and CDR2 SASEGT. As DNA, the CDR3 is TGTGCCAGCAGTGACTACGCTCGGGGGGCGGGCTATGGCTACACCTTC. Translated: CASSDYARGAGYGYTF.

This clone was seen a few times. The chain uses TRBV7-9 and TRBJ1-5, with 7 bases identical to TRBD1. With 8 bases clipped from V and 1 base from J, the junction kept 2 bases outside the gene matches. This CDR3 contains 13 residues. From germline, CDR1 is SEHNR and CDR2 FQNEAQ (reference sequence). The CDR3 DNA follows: TGTGCCAGCCAGGGACAGAGCAATCAGCCCCAGCATTTT. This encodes CASQGQSNQPQHF.

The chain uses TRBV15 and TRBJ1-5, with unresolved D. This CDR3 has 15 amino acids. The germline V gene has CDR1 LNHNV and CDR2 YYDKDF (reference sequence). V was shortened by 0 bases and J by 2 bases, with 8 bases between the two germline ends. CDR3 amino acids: CATSRDVAGNQPQHF. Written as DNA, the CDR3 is TGTGCCACCAGCAGAGATGTCGCAGGCAATCAGCCCCAGCATTTT.

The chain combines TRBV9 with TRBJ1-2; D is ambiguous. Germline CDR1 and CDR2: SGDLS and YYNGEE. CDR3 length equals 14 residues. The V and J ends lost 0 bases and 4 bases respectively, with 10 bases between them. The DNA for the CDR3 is TGTGCCAGCAGCGTAGAATTGGGGAGCTATGGCTACACCTTC. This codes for CASSVELGSYGYTF.

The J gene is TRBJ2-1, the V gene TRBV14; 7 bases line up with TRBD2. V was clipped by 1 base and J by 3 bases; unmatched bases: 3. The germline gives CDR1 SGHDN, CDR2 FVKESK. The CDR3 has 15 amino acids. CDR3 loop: CASSQGLAVYNEQFF. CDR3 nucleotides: TGTGCCAGCAGCCAAGGCCTAGCGGTCTACAATGAGCAGTTCTTC.

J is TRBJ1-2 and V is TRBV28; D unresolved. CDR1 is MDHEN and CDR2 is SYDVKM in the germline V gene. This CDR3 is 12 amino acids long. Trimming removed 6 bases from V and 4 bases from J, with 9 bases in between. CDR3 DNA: TGTGCCAGCAGAGAAAGGGTCTATGGCTACACCTTC. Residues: CASRERVYGYTF.

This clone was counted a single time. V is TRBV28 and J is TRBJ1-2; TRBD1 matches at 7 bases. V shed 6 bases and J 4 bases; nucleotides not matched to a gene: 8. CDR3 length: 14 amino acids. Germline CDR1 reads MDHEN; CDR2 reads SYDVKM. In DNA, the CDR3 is TGTGCCAGCAGACAAGTGAGACAGGGCTATGGCTACACCTTC. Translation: CASRQVRQGYGYTF.

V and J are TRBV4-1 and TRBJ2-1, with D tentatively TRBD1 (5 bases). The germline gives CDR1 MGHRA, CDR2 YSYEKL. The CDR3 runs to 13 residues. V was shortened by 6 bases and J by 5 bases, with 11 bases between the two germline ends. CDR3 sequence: CASRSLTDNEQFF. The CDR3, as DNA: TGCGCCAGCAGGAGCCTGACAGACAATGAGCAGTTCTTC.

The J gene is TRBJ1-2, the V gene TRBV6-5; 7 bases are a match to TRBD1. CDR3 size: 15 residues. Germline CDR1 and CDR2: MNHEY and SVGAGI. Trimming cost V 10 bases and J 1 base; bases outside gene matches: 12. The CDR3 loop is CATTPRQGFNYGYTF. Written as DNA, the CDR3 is TGTGCCACCACCCCGAGACAGGGCTTTAACTATGGCTACACCTTC.

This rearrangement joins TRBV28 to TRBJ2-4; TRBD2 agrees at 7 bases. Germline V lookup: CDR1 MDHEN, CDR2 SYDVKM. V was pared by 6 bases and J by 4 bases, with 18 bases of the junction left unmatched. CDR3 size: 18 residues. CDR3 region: CASSPLRLADSVKNIQYF. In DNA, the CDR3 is TGTGCCAGCAGCCCTCTTAGACTAGCAGATAGCGTAAAAAACATTCAGTACTTC. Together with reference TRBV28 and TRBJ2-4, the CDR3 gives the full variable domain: DVKVTQSSRYLVKRTGEKVFLECVQDMDHENMFWYRQDPGLGLRLIYFSYDVKMKEKGDIPEGYSVSREKKERFSLILESASTNQTSMYLCASSPLRLADSVKNIQYFGAGTRLSVL.

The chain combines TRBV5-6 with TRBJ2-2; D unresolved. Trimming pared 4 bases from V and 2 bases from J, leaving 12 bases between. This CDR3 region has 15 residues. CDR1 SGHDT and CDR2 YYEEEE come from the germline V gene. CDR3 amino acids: CASSTYRINTGELFF. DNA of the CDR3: TGTGCCAGCAGCACCTATAGGATAAACACCGGGGAGCTGTTTTTT.

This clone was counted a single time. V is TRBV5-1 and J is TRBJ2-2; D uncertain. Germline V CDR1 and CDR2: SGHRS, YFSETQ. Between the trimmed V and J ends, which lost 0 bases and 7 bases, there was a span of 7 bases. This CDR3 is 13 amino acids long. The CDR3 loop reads CASSLGVIGELFF. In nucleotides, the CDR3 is TGCGCCAGCAGCTTGGGGGTAATCGGGGAGCTGTTTTTT. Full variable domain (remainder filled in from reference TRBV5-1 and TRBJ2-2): KAGVTQTPRYLIKTRGQQVTLSCSPISGHRSVSWYQQTPGQGLQFLFEYFSETQRNKGNFPGRFSGRQFSNSRSEMNVSTLELGDSALYLCASSLGVIGELFFGEGSRLTVL.

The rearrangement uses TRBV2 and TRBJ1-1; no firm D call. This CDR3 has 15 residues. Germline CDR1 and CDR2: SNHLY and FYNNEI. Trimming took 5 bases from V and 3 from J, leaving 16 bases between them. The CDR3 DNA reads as TGTGCCAGCAGTAAACGACCCATAACGGACACTGAAGCTTTCTTT. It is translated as CASSKRPITDTEAFF. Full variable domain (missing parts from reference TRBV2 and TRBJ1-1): EPEVTQTPSHQVTQMGQEVILRCVPISNHLYFYWYRQILGQKVEFLVSFYNNEISEKSEIFDDQFSVERPDGSNFTLKIRSTKLEDSAMYFCASSKRPITDTEAFFGQGTRLTVV.